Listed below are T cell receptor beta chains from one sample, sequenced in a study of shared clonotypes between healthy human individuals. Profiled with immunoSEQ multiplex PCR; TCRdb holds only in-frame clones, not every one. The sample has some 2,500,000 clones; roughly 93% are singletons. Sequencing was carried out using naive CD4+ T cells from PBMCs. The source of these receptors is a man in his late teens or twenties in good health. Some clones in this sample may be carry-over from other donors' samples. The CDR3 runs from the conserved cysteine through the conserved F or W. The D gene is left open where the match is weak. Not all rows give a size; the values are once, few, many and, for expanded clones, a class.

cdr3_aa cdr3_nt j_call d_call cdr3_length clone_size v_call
CASGLDRTPAFF TGTGCTAGTGGTTTGGACCGGACACCGGCTTTCTTT TRBJ1-1 . 12 . TRBV12-5
CAWSARDRGRYEQYF TGTGCCTGGAGTGCCCGGGACAGGGGAAGATACGAGCAGTACTTC TRBJ2-7 TRBD1 15 . TRBV30
CASSISGRQNTEAFF TGTGCCAGTAGTATCTCCGGGCGGCAGAACACTGAAGCTTTCTTT TRBJ1-1 . 15 . TRBV19
CASSLEPGLGEYNEQFF TGTGCCAGCAGCTTAGAGCCGGGACTAGGGGAATACAATGAGCAGTTCTTC TRBJ2-1 TRBD2 17 . TRBV11-2
CASSASGTGSSYEQYF TGTGCCAGCAGTGCCTCCGGGACAGGGAGCTCCTACGAGCAGTACTTC TRBJ2-7 TRBD1 16 . TRBV28
CASSLSDRRRQYF TGTGCCAGCAGTTTATCTGACCGGAGGAGGCAGTACTTC TRBJ2-7 . 13 . TRBV27
CASSPTGTSYEQYF TGCGCCAGCAGCCCGACCGGGACCTCCTACGAGCAGTACTTC TRBJ2-7 . 14 . TRBV5-1
CASSPGTSASDTQYF TGTGCCAGCAGCCCAGGGACTAGCGCGTCAGATACGCAGTATTTT TRBJ2-3 TRBD2 15 . TRBV9
CASSQYQTFYTEAFF TGTGCCAGCAGCCAATATCAGACTTTCTACACTGAAGCTTTCTTT TRBJ1-1 . 15 . TRBV14
CASSQADRQETQYF TGTGCCAGCAGCCAAGCGGACAGACAAGAGACCCAGTACTTC TRBJ2-5 . 14 . TRBV4-2
CASSLGNQETQYF TGTGCCAGCAGCTTAGGGAACCAAGAGACCCAGTACTTC TRBJ2-5 . 13 . TRBV11-3
CASSAGTSGRSYNEQFF TGTGCCAGCAGCGCCGGGACTAGCGGGAGGTCCTACAATGAGCAGTTCTTC TRBJ2-1 TRBD2 17 . TRBV7-2
CASSVVPGGLYGYTF TGTGCCAGCAGCGTAGTTCCGGGGGGGCTCTATGGCTACACCTTC TRBJ1-2 . 15 . TRBV9
CASSLASGYEQYF TGTGCCAGCAGTCTGGCTAGCGGATACGAGCAGTACTTC TRBJ2-7 TRBD2 13 . TRBV6-1
CVSSFTGQGSWNEQYF TGTGTCAGCAGTTTTACAGGACAGGGCAGTTGGAACGAGCAGTACTTC TRBJ2-7 TRBD1 16 . TRBV6-6
CASRRTGGVNEQFF TGTGCCAGCCGGAGGACAGGGGGAGTCAATGAGCAGTTCTTC TRBJ2-1 TRBD1 14 . TRBV28
CASSESAGVYEQYF TGTGCCAGCAGTGAATCCGCAGGGGTCTACGAGCAGTACTTC TRBJ2-7 . 14 . TRBV25-1
CASSPGRGSVEQFF TGCGCCAGCTCTCCGGGCAGGGGATCGGTTGAGCAGTTCTTC TRBJ2-1 . 14 . TRBV5-1
CASSLVDTGYTF TGTGCCAGCAGCTTGGTAGACACTGGCTACACCTTC TRBJ1-2 . 12 . TRBV5-6
CAWTQMNTEAFF TGTGCCTGGACGCAGATGAACACTGAAGCTTTCTTT TRBJ1-1 . 12 few TRBV30
CASSQPGTSAYEQYF TGTGCCAGCAGTCAACCCGGGACATCGGCCTACGAGCAGTACTTC TRBJ2-7 . 15 . TRBV6-1
CASSLGGSPYEQYF TGCGCCAGCAGCTTGGGGGGCAGCCCCTACGAGCAGTACTTC TRBJ2-7 . 14 . TRBV5-1
CAWLGQGAPAVSYNEQFF TGTGCCTGGCTGGGACAGGGGGCGCCGGCGGTTTCCTACAATGAGCAGTTCTTC TRBJ2-1 TRBD1 18 . TRBV30
CASSYSSGRASYEQYF TGTGCCAGCAGCTACTCTAGCGGGAGAGCGTCCTACGAGCAGTACTTC TRBJ2-7 TRBD2 16 . TRBV7-2
CASSLESSGNTIYF TGTGCCAGCAGCTTAGAGAGCAGTGGAAACACCATATATTTT TRBJ1-3 . 14 . TRBV7-2
CASRDTGRSEQFF TGTGCCAGCAGGGATACAGGTCGAAGCGAGCAGTTCTTC TRBJ2-1 . 13 . TRBV5-4
CASSPGTGNQPQHF TGTGCCAGCAGCCCCGGGACCGGCAATCAGCCCCAGCATTTT TRBJ1-5 . 14 . TRBV7-8
CASSRGSATQETQYF TGCGCCAGCAGTCGGGGTTCGGCGACCCAAGAGACCCAGTACTTC TRBJ2-5 . 15 . TRBV5-1
CASSVAGGGPYEQYF TGTGCCAGCAGCGTAGCTGGGGGAGGGCCCTACGAGCAGTACTTC TRBJ2-7 TRBD2 15 . TRBV9
CASSLGGGRNQPQHF TGTGCCAGCAGCTTAGGGGGAGGGCGCAATCAGCCCCAGCATTTT TRBJ1-5 . 15 . TRBV7-8
CASTPFGNTEAFF TGTGCCAGTACCCCGTTTGGGAACACTGAAGCTTTCTTT TRBJ1-1 . 13 once TRBV19
CASSLQGPFLTDTQYF TGTGCCAGCAGTTTACAAGGCCCGTTCCTCACAGATACGCAGTATTTT TRBJ2-3 . 16 once TRBV28
CSVPFLSSYNEQFF TGCAGTGTCCCATTCCTGAGCTCCTACAATGAGCAGTTCTTC TRBJ2-1 . 14 . TRBV29-1
CASSPPLGSYNEQFF TGTGCCAGCTCACCACCGTTGGGTTCCTACAATGAGCAGTTCTTC TRBJ2-1 . 15 . TRBV18
CASSLQGDTEAFF TGCGCCAGCAGCTTGCAGGGGGACACTGAAGCTTTCTTT TRBJ1-1 TRBD1 13 few TRBV5-1
CASSFWGMNTEAFF TGTGCCAGCAGCTTTTGGGGGATGAACACTGAAGCTTTCTTT TRBJ1-1 . 14 . TRBV11-2
CASSNSGSYEQYF TGTGCCAGCAGCAATAGCGGGAGCTACGAGCAGTACTTC TRBJ2-7 TRBD2 13 once TRBV11-2
CASSLAGGRDGQYF TGTGCCAGCAGCTTAGCTGGCGGGAGGGACGGCCAGTACTTC TRBJ2-5 TRBD2 14 few TRBV7-9
CASSIMGQGAGTEAFF TGTGCCAGCAGCATAATGGGACAGGGGGCGGGCACTGAAGCTTTCTTT TRBJ1-1 TRBD1 16 . TRBV5-6
CASSQDQTDTQYF TGTGCCAGCAGCCAAGATCAGACGGATACGCAGTATTTT TRBJ2-3 . 13 . TRBV14
CASSPGQGKGYGYTF TGTGCCAGCAGTCCCGGACAGGGGAAGGGCTATGGCTACACCTTC TRBJ1-2 TRBD1 15 few TRBV7-3
CASSFTSGNEQFF TGTGCCAGCTCATTTACTAGCGGCAATGAGCAGTTCTTC TRBJ2-1 TRBD2 13 . TRBV18
CASSYGNEKLFF TGTGCCAGCAGCTACGGGAATGAAAAACTGTTTTTT TRBJ1-4 . 12 . TRBV7-9
CASSIDRAYEQYF TGTGCCAGCAGCATCGATAGGGCCTACGAGCAGTACTTC TRBJ2-7 . 13 once TRBV5-6
CSVRQGAYEQYF TGCAGCGTTAGACAGGGGGCCTACGAGCAGTACTTC TRBJ2-7 TRBD1 12 few TRBV29-1
CASSFGLAVPYNEQFF TGTGCCAGTAGTTTTGGACTAGCGGTCCCCTACAATGAGCAGTTCTTC TRBJ2-1 TRBD2 16 . TRBV19